The present entry profiles one T cell receptor (beta chain) with its context. Reverse transcription of about 0.5 to 1 ug RNA was carried out with random hexamers. Amplification of TCR beta CDR3 used immunoSEQ multiplex PCR across 54 Vbeta and 13 Jbeta. MiXCR, applied by TCRdb to the immunoSEQ multiplex PCR reads, yields one record per CDR3 protein. The sample shows about 150,000 distinct CDR3 sequences, approximately 93% of them seen only once. High-throughput TCR beta sequencing covered peripheral CD8+ and CD4+ T cells. Multiple sclerosis controls were treatment-naive patients with stable or active relapsing-remitting disease. TEMRA cells were FACS-enriched, and CD8+ and CD4+ T cells were isolated negatively. The data are from a study of CD8 T cells in Susac syndrome. This CDR3 spans 16 amino acids. The germline gives CDR1 SNHLY, CDR2 FYNNEI. V lost 6 bases and J lost 5, with 22 bases in between.

The chain has TRBV2 and TRBJ2-5, with D possibly being TRBD1 or TRBD2 (5 bases each). This sequence originates from a human donor with multiple sclerosis. Sequencing was done on a sample of CD8+ T cells from PBMCs. CDR3 amino acids: CASSLKVPRGMETQYF. CDR3 bases: TGTGCCAGCAGCCTAAAAGTTCCGAGGGGTATGGAGACCCAGTACTTC.